These 6 T cell receptor beta chains were all obtained from the same sample, sequenced in a study of T cell responses to AZD1222 COVID-19 vaccine. TCRdb keeps only in-frame clones here, not all; method: immunoSEQ multiplex PCR. The sample comprises 150,000 to 200,000 clones, roughly 91% of which are singletons, and under 2% rests with the top ten. Sequenced material: peripheral blood, taken on day 0 of AZD1222 vaccination. These receptor sequences come from an adult in good health.

This clone has just one count. V and J are TRBV4-1 and TRBJ1-1, with 8 bases that match TRBD1. The germline gives CDR1 MGHRA, CDR2 YSYEKL. This CDR3 region has 14 residues. V shed 2 bases and J 11 bases; nucleotides not matched to a gene: 10. CDR3 region: CASSQPRQGKEAFF. CDR3 DNA: TGCGCCAGCAGCCAACCTAGACAGGGGAAGGAGGCTTTCTTT.

This clone turned up a few times. The rearrangement uses TRBV10-3 and TRBJ2-7; 8 bases fit TRBD2. In germline, CDR1 is ENHRY, CDR2 SYGVKD. With V trimmed by 3 bases and J by 3 bases, 7 bases remained unmatched. This CDR3 comprises 15 residues. Written as DNA, the CDR3 is TGTGCCATCAGTGATTTAGCGGGGCCCCTCTACGAGCAGTACGTC. It specifies CAISDLAGPLYEQYV.

The chain recombines TRBV3-1 (or the pseudogene TRBV3-2) with TRBJ1-6; D is undetermined. This CDR3 has 16 residues. V was trimmed by 4 bases and J by 9 bases, leaving 19 bases between them. Germline CDR1 is LGHDT and CDR2 is YNNKEL (reference sequence). The CDR3 protein is CASSLGSRARGSPLHF. The CDR3 nucleotides are TGTGCCAGCAGCCTCGGATCCCGGGCCCGAGGTTCACCCCTCCACTTT.

This clone occurred a few times. This rearrangement joins TRBV5-6 to TRBJ1-1; D perhaps matches TRBD1 (5 bases). The ends were cut back, 4 bases at V and 6 bases at J, with 10 bases in the middle. Germline V lookup: CDR1 SGHDT, CDR2 YYEEEE. The CDR3 consists of 12 residues. CDR3 nucleotides: TGTGCCAGCAGCCTCGCAGGGCCTGAAGCTTTCTTT. It is translated as CASSLAGPEAFF.

This chain uses TRBV5-1 with TRBJ1-3, with no clear D. The CDR3 covers 16 residues. Germline CDR1 and CDR2: SGHRS and YFSETQ. Trimming left V 0 bases short and J 9 bases short, with 19 bases between. This chain's CDR3 is CASSLGTAPRRSTIYF. CDR3 sequence (DNA): TGCGCCAGCAGCTTGGGAACAGCCCCTCGTCGGAGCACCATATATTTT.

The genes are TRBV6-5 and TRBJ2-3; TRBD1 matches 10 bases. This CDR3 contains 14 residues. Germline V gene sequence: CDR1 MNHEY, CDR2 SVGAGI. J lost 3 bases, V lost 7 bases, and 4 bases had no gene match. CDR3 DNA: TGTGCCAGCAACTTGGACAGGGGGACAGATACGCAGTATTTT. Translation gives CASNLDRGTDTQYF.